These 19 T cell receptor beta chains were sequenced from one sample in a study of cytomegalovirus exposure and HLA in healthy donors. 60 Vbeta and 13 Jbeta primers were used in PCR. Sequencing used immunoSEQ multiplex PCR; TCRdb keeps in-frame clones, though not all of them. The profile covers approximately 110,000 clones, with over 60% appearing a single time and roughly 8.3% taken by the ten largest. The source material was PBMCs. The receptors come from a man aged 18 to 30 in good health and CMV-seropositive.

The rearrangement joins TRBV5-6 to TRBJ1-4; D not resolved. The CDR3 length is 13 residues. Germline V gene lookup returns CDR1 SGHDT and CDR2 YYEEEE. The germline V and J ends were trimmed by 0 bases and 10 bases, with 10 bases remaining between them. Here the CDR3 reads CASSLGSVGKLFF. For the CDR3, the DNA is TGTGCCAGCAGCTTGGGGTCGGTTGGAAAACTGTTTTTT.

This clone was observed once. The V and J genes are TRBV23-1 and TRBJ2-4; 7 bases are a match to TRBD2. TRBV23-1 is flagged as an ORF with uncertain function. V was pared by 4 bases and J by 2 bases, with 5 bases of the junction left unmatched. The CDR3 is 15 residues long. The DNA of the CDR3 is TGCGCCAGCAGTCGGGAGGGAGTAACCAAAAACATTCAGTACTTC. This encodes CASSREGVTKNIQYF.

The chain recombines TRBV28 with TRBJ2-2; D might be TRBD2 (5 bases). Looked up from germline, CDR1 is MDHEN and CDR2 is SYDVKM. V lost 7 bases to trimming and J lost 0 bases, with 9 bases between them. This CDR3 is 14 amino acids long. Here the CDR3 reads CASTGISNTGELFF. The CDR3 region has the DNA TGTGCCAGCACCGGGATTTCGAACACCGGGGAGCTGTTTTTT.

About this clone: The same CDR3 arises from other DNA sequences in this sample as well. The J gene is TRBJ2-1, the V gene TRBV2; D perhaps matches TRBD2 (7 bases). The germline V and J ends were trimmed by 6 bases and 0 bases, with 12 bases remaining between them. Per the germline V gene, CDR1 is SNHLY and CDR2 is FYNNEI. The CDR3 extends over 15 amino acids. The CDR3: CASRRGGSSYNEQFF. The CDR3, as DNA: TGTGCCAGCAGGAGGGGGGGGAGCTCCTACAATGAGCAGTTCTTC.

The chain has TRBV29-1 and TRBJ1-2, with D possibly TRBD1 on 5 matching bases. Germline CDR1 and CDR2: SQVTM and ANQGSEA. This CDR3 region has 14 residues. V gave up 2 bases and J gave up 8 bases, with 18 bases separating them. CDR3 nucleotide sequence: TGCAGCGTTGAAAGACAGCCGACCCTCGGGGGCTACACCTTC. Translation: CSVERQPTLGGYTF.

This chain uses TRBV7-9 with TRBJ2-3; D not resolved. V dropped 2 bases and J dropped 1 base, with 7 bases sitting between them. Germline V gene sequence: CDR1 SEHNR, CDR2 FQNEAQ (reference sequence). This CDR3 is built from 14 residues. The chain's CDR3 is CASSLTAGTDTQYF. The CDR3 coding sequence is TGTGCCAGCAGCTTAACGGCGGGCACAGATACGCAGTATTTT.

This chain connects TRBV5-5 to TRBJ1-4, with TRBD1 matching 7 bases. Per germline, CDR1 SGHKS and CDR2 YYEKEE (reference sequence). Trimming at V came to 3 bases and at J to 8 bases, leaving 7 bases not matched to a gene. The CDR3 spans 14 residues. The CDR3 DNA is TGTGCCAGCAGCTCGCCCGACAGGGCAGAAAAACTGTTTTTT. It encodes CASSSPDRAEKLFF.

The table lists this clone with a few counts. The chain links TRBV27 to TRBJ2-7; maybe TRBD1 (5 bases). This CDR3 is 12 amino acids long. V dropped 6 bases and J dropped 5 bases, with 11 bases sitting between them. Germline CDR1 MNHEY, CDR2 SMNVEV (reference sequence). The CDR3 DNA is TGTGCCAGCAGGGGTAGGGGCGACGAGCAGTACGTC. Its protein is CASRGRGDEQYV.

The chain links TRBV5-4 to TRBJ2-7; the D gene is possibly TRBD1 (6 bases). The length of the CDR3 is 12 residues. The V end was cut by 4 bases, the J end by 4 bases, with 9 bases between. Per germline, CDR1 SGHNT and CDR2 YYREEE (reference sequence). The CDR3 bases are TGTGCCAGCAGCAGGGACAAATACGAGCAGTACGTC. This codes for CASSRDKYEQYV.

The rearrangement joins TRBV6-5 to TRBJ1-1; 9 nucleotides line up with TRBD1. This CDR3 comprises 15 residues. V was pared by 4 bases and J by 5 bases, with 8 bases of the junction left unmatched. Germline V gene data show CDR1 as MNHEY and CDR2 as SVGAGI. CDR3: CASSSGTGRETEAFF. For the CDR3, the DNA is TGTGCCAGCAGTTCGGGGACAGGGCGGGAAACTGAAGCTTTCTTT.

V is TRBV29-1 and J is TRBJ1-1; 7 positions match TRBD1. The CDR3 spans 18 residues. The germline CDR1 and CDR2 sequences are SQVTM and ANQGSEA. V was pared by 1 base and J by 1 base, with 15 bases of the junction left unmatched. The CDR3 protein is CSVEGVKGAVIWNTEAFF. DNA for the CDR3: TGCAGCGTTGAAGGGGTTAAGGGGGCGGTAATCTGGAACACTGAAGCTTTCTTT.

The CDR3, as DNA: TGTGCCAGCAGCTTGGCAAAATCGAACACCGGGGAGCTGTTTTTT. It encodes CASSLAKSNTGELFF. The chain carries TRBV5-4 and TRBJ2-2; no reliable D call. Germline V gene data show CDR1 as SGHNT and CDR2 as YYREEE (reference sequence). V was clipped by 0 bases and J by 0 bases, with 6 bases between them. This CDR3 is built from 15 residues. Combining the CDR3 with reference TRBV5-4 and TRBJ2-2 gives the whole variable domain ETGVTQSPTHLIKTRGQQVTLRCSSQSGHNTVSWYQQALGQGPQFIFQYYREEENGRGNFPPRFSGLQFPNYSSELNVNALELDDSALYLCASSLAKSNTGELFFGEGSRLTVL.

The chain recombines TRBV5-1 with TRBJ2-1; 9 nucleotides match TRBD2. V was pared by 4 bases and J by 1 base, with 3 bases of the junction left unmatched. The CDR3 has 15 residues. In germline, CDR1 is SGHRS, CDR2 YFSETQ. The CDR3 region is CASSPRGGSYNEQFF. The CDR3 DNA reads TGCGCCAGCAGCCCGCGGGGGGGGTCCTACAATGAGCAGTTCTTC.

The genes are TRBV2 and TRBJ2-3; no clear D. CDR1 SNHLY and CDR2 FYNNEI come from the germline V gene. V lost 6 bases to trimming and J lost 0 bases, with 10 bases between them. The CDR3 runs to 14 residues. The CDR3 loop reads CASRRPPSTDTQYF. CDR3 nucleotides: TGTGCCAGCAGGAGGCCTCCTAGCACAGATACGCAGTATTTT.

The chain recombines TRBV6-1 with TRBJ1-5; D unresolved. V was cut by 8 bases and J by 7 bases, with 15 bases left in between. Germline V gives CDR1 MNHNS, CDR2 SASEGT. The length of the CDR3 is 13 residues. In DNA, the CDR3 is TGTGCCAGCCACCTCACCGTTGGCCAGCCCCAGCATTTT. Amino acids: CASHLTVGQPQHF.

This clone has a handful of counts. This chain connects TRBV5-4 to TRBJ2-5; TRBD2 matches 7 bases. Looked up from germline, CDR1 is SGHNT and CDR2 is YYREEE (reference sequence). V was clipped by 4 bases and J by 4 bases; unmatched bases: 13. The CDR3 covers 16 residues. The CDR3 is CASSPLGSGLRETQYF. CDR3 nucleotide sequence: TGTGCCAGCAGCCCGTTGGGGTCGGGACTACGAGAGACCCAGTACTTC.

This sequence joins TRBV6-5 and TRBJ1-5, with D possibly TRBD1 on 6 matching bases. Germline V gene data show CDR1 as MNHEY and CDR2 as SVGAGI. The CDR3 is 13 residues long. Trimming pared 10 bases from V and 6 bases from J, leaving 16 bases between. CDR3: CATRGRGGQPQHF. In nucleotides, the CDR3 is TGTGCCACCAGAGGGAGGGGGGGTCAGCCCCAGCATTTT.

CDR3 sequence reads: CASSPRETYEQYV. CDR3 DNA: TGTGCCAGCAGCCCCCGGGAAACCTACGAGCAGTACGTC. V and J are TRBV7-9 and TRBJ2-7, with D tentatively TRBD2 (5 bases). Trimming shortened V by 5 bases and J by 2 bases, and 10 bases separated the two germline ends. The CDR3 runs 13 residues. CDR1 is SEHNR and CDR2 is FQNEAQ in the germline V gene (reference sequence).

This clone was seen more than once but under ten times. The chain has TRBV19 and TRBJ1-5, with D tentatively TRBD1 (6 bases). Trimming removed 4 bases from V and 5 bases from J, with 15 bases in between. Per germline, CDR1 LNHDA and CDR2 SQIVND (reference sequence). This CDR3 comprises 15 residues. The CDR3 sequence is CASSTVGTNYQPQHF. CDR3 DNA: TGTGCCAGTAGTACAGTCGGGACAAACTATCAGCCCCAGCATTTT.